This is a list of T cell receptor beta chains from one sample in a study of cytomegalovirus exposure and HLA in healthy donors. This table comes from immunoSEQ multiplex PCR, and its TCRdb copy is limited to in-frame clones, with some not included. The sample lists about 160,000 clones, about 95% occurring once. The sample taken for sequencing was PBMCs. These receptor sequences come from a woman aged 18-29 years in good health and CMV-seronegative. Each CDR3 is given without its conserved first and last residue. Each record gives: CDR3 length, V gene, clone size, CDR3 protein. Clone size is shown for a subset of rows, as once, few, many or a class of expanded clone.

>15|TRBV9|once
ASSSHTGTGSSYEQY
>15|TRBV11-2|-
ASRLTSGGASTDTQY
>11|TRBV10-1|-
ATPGQHYNEQF
>11|TRBV2|-
ASGTGVGYGYT
>12|TRBV2|-
ASGDSHSNQPQH
>13|TRBV5-1|-
ASSLRSGGTDTQY
>13|TRBV30|-
AWRGTRDRDYGYT
>12|TRBV5-4|-
ASSSGWGPVELF
>11|TRBV29-1|-
SVRTGQYTEAF
>11|TRBV9|-
ASSPDSGNTIY
>12|TRBV2|-
ASSERVSNQPQH
>11|TRBV6-5|once
ASSRGHNDGYT
>13|TRBV2|-
ASRRRGGSTDTQY
>13|TRBV4-3|-
ASSQEIAGNTEAF
>10|TRBV2|-
ASRGDQETQY
>17|TRBV10-3|-
AIRGFGTGGFRPNYGYT